A single sample is the source of the 30 T cell receptor beta chains below, sequenced in a study of shared clonotypes between healthy human individuals. Clones were read by immunoSEQ multiplex PCR, and TCRdb kept only the in-frame ones, dropping some. The sample records approximately 710,000 clones, around 91% being singletons. The sample consisted of memory CD8+ T cells from PBMCs. Subset here: CD45RO+ cells pooled with CCR7-negative TemRA cells. All receptors come from a young man in good health. Some clones in this sample may be carry-over from other donors' samples.

The CDR3 bases are TGTGCCAGCAGCAGCACACATCGCTATGGCTACACCTTC. Translating gives CASSSTHRYGYTF. The V and J genes are TRBV7-9 and TRBJ1-2; D ambiguous. The V end lost 5 bases, the J end lost 4 bases, and 11 bases lay between the germline ends. The CDR3 contains 13 residues. Looked up from germline, CDR1 is SEHNR and CDR2 is FQNEAQ (reference sequence).

This chain connects TRBV4-1 to TRBJ1-3, with D unresolved. The V end lost 1 base, the J end lost 0 bases, and 7 bases lay between the germline ends. This CDR3 is 15 amino acids long. Per the germline V gene, CDR1 is MGHRA and CDR2 is YSYEKL. The CDR3 sequence is CASSQGGYSGNTIYF. CDR3 DNA sequence: TGCGCCAGCAGCCAAGGGGGTTACTCTGGAAACACCATATATTTT.

CDR3 sequence reads: CASSLTGPMNTEAFF. DNA of the CDR3: TGTGCCAGCAGTCTGACAGGTCCCATGAACACTGAAGCTTTCTTT. The chain uses TRBV6-5 and TRBJ1-1; D possibly corresponds to TRBD1 (6 bases). The CDR3 covers 15 residues. Germline CDR1 MNHEY, CDR2 SVGAGI. V was pared by 5 bases and J by 0 bases, with 13 bases between.

Remarks on this clone: An end of the junction does not agree with germline; a read error may underlie this. This chain joins TRBV7-9 and TRBJ2-2; no clear D. The CDR3 has 12 residues. Germline V gene lookup returns CDR1 SEHNR and CDR2 FQNEAQ (reference sequence). CDR3 sequence: CARALNTGELFF. CDR3 DNA: TGCGCCCGTGCCCTGAACACCGGGGAGCTGTTTTTT.

The CDR3 bases are TGTGCCAGCAGCTTACAACAGGGGGACACCGGGGAGCTGTTTTTT. Translating gives CASSLQQGDTGELFF. The rearrangement joins TRBV13 to TRBJ2-2; 8 nucleotides align to TRBD1. CDR1 is PRHDT and CDR2 is FYEKMQ in the germline V gene (reference sequence). V trimming: 2 bases; J trimming: 3 bases; junction bases outside the gene matches: 2. The CDR3 totals 15 residues.

The CDR3 region has the DNA TGTGCCAGCAGTTTGAAGTTCGCCGGGGCCAACGTCCTGACTTTC. Translated, it gives CASSLKFAGANVLTF. The chain combines TRBV28 with TRBJ2-6; no definite D call. The CDR3 contains 15 residues. V was trimmed by 3 bases and J by 4 bases, leaving 10 bases between them. Germline values: CDR1 MDHEN, CDR2 SYDVKM.

The rearrangement links TRBV28 to TRBJ2-1; 8 nucleotides align to TRBD2. There are 13 residues in the CDR3. Germline loops: CDR1 MDHEN, CDR2 SYDVKM. J gave up 7 bases and V 6 bases, and 5 bases lay outside the gene matches. The CDR3 DNA reads TGTGCCAGCAGCCCGGGACTAGTTAATGAGCAGTTCTTC. Protein: CASSPGLVNEQFF.

This clone was detected once. As DNA, the CDR3 is TGTGCCAGCAGTTCGAGGCAGGGAAGCTCCTACGAGCAGTACTTC. Amino acids: CASSSRQGSSYEQYF. The gene calls are TRBV6-5 and TRBJ2-7, with D possibly matching TRBD1 (5 bases). V was shortened by 4 bases and J by 0 bases, with 13 bases between the two germline ends. The germline V gene encodes CDR1 MNHEY and CDR2 SVGAGI. The CDR3 contains 15 residues.

V usage is TRBV7-8 and J usage is TRBJ2-7, with D unclear. The V gene's germline CDR1 is SGHVS and CDR2 FQNEAQ. This CDR3 region has 11 residues. V gave up 4 bases and J gave up 6 bases, with 7 bases separating them. Here the CDR3 reads CASSSYSEQYF. The CDR3 DNA sequence: TGTGCCAGCAGCTCGTACTCCGAGCAGTACTTC.

The rearrangement links TRBV9 to TRBJ1-6; the D gene is possibly TRBD1 (5 bases). Trimming cost V 2 bases and J 8 bases, with 11 bases left between them. This CDR3 has 14 residues. Germline V gene sequence: CDR1 SGDLS, CDR2 YYNGEE. The CDR3 sequence: CASSVGTPDSPLHF. DNA of the CDR3: TGTGCCAGCAGCGTCGGGACCCCGGATTCACCCCTCCACTTT.

This clone was counted only a few times. The chain couples TRBV7-9 to TRBJ2-3; 12 nucleotides agree with TRBD2. V was pared by 5 bases and J by 2 bases, with 5 bases of the junction left unmatched. Germline values: CDR1 SEHNR, CDR2 FQNEAQ (reference sequence). The CDR3 is 16 amino acids. The CDR3 here is CASSILAGGITDTQYF. DNA for the CDR3: TGTGCCAGCAGCATACTAGCGGGAGGAATCACAGATACGCAGTATTTT.

This clone was seen only a few times. V usage is TRBV18 and J usage is TRBJ2-2; tentatively, D is TRBD2 (6 bases). Trimming cost V 2 bases and J 2 bases, with 9 bases left between them. CDR3 length: 15 residues. The germline gives CDR1 KGHSH, CDR2 LQKENI. The CDR3 spells CASSPGTENTGELFF. The CDR3 bases are TGTGCCAGCTCACCAGGGACTGAAAACACCGGGGAGCTGTTTTTT.

The chain is built from TRBV7-6 and TRBJ2-1; 8 bases agree with TRBD1. Per the germline V gene, CDR1 is SGHVS and CDR2 is FNYEAQ. V lost 2 bases and J lost 6; bases outside the gene matches: 9. This CDR3 has 16 amino acids. The CDR3 sequence is CASSLLGQGLSNEQFF. CDR3 nucleotides: TGTGCCAGCAGCTTACTCGGACAGGGCCTTTCCAATGAGCAGTTCTTC.

The chain has TRBV4-3 and TRBJ2-3; 10 bases fit TRBD1. The CDR3 is made up of 17 amino acids. Germline-derived CDR1 and CDR2 are LGHNA and YSLEER. The junction had 9 bases not matched to a gene; V was cut back by 0 bases and J by 6 bases. The CDR3 bases are TGCGCCAGCAGCCAAGATGGTTGGGACAGGGGTTTTGATACGCAGTATTTT. Residues: CASSQDGWDRGFDTQYF.

The chain employs TRBV21-1 and TRBJ1-1. TRBV21-1 is a pseudogene. The CDR3 extends over 15 amino acids. Here the CDR3 DNA reads TGTGCCAGCAGCAAAGTCCCAGGAGAGAACACTGAAGCTTTCTTT. It specifies CASSKVPGENTEAFF.

A single count supports this clone. The chain employs TRBV28 and TRBJ2-5, with D tentatively TRBD2 (6 bases). V lost 5 bases, J lost 1 base, and 17 bases lay in between. From germline, CDR1 is MDHEN and CDR2 SYDVKM. This CDR3 contains 16 residues. CDR3 nucleotides: TGTGCCAGCAGTGCCCGACCACTAGCCGCCCAAGAGACCCAGTACTTC. Protein sequence: CASSARPLAAQETQYF. The full variable domain, rest sourced from reference TRBV28 and TRBJ2-5, is DVKVTQSSRYLVKRTGEKVFLECVQDMDHENMFWYRQDPGLGLRLIYFSYDVKMKEKGDIPEGYSVSREKKERFSLILESASTNQTSMYLCASSARPLAAQETQYFGPGTRLLVL.

This chain uses TRBV19 with TRBJ2-1; 8 positions match TRBD2. The ends lost 10 bases at V and 9 bases at J; junction bases unmatched: 11. The germline gives CDR1 LNHDA, CDR2 SQIVND (reference sequence). There are 13 residues in the CDR3. The CDR3 DNA is TGTGCCACCAAGGCGGGAGGTTTTAGTGAGCAGTTCTTC. This encodes CATKAGGFSEQFF.

The chain has TRBV7-9 and TRBJ1-2; 9 positions match TRBD1. Unmatched junction bases numbered 4, after V lost 0 bases and J lost 2 bases. The CDR3 consists of 16 residues. Germline lookup yields CDR1 SEHNR and CDR2 FQNEAQ (reference sequence). CDR3 in amino acids: CASSLADGTGNYGYTF. The CDR3 DNA reads as TGTGCCAGCAGCTTAGCCGACGGGACAGGGAACTATGGCTACACCTTC.

This chain links TRBV9 with TRBJ2-5; D is perhaps TRBD1 (6 bases). Germline V gene sequence: CDR1 SGDLS, CDR2 YYNGEE. This CDR3 has 14 amino acids. Trimming pared 6 bases from V and 5 bases from J, leaving 17 bases between. This CDR3 is CASNLQGFLETQYF. The CDR3 bases are TGTGCCAGCAACCTACAGGGTTTCCTTGAGACCCAGTACTTC.

The J gene is TRBJ1-1, the V gene TRBV5-1; D remains unclear. Germline lookup yields CDR1 SGHRS and CDR2 YFSETQ. V was pared by 4 bases and J by 1 base, with 14 bases between. CDR3 size: 15 residues. Here the CDR3 DNA reads TGCGCCAGCAGCGGGAGGGAGGGAAGGAACACTGAAGCTTTCTTT. It codes for CASSGREGRNTEAFF.

CDR3: CASSQVVRDSQETQYF. The CDR3 nucleotides are TGCGCCAGCAGCCAAGTCGTCCGGGACTCTCAAGAGACCCAGTACTTC. The rearrangement uses TRBV4-1 and TRBJ2-5; maybe TRBD2 (6 bases). The CDR3 is 16 residues long. Germline CDR1 is MGHRA and CDR2 is YSYEKL. V dropped 1 base and J dropped 2 bases, with 14 bases sitting between them.

The chain is built from TRBV7-9 and TRBJ1-5, with unresolved D. The germline gives CDR1 SEHNR, CDR2 FQNEAQ (reference sequence). The germline V and J ends were trimmed by 3 bases and 2 bases, with 11 bases remaining between them. This CDR3 is built from 15 residues. CDR3 residues: CASSLGLAGNQPQHF. In nucleotides, the CDR3 is TGTGCCAGCAGCTTGGGCTTGGCTGGCAATCAGCCCCAGCATTTT.

This clone was picked up one time. The chain recombines TRBV27 with TRBJ2-3, with 12 nucleotides matching TRBD2. From germline, CDR1 is MNHEY and CDR2 SMNVEV (reference sequence). The CDR3 has 17 amino acids. The J segment lost 6 bases and the V segment lost 5 bases, leaving 12 bases of the junction unmatched. The CDR3 loop reads CASSQPLAGGPRDTQYF. Written as DNA, the CDR3 is TGTGCCAGCAGTCAACCTCTAGCGGGAGGGCCAAGGGATACGCAGTATTTT.

This chain joins TRBV7-8 and TRBJ2-7; D tentatively fits TRBD1 or TRBD2 (7 bases each). There are 14 residues in the CDR3. Germline-derived CDR1 and CDR2 are SGHVS and FQNEAQ. Trimming pared 3 bases from V and 4 bases from J, leaving 13 bases between. Here the CDR3 DNA reads TGTGCCAGCAGCTTCTCAGGGGGGGCTTACGAGCAGTACTTC. It translates to CASSFSGGAYEQYF.

Details on this clone: This specimen includes other DNA sequences encoding the same CDR3. This sequence joins TRBV5-1 and TRBJ2-7, with D hard to call. The CDR3 runs to 12 residues. Germline CDR1 SGHRS, CDR2 YFSETQ. The V end was cut by 1 base, the J end by 4 bases, with 6 bases between. CDR3: CASSLSPYEQYF. The DNA of the CDR3 is TGCGCCAGCAGCTTGTCCCCTTACGAGCAGTACTTC.

CDR3 sequence: CASSLPAVGTGELFF. The CDR3 DNA reads TGTGCCAGCAGCTTACCGGCGGTCGGGACCGGGGAGCTGTTTTTT. The chain recombines TRBV7-8 with TRBJ2-2; D is uncertain. Trimming took 2 bases from V and 5 from J, leaving 12 bases between them. Germline lookup yields CDR1 SGHVS and CDR2 FQNEAQ. This CDR3 is 15 amino acids long. The full variable domain, in which reference TRBV7-8 and TRBJ2-2 provide the parts outside the CDR3, is GAGVSQSPRYKVAKRGQDVALRCDPISGHVSLFWYQQALGQGPEFLTYFQNEAQLDKSGLPSDRFFAERPEGSVSTLKIQRTQQEDSAVYLCASSLPAVGTGELFFGEGSRLTVL.

The rearrangement uses TRBV9 and TRBJ2-7, with TRBD2 identical over 9 bases. Germline V gene data show CDR1 as SGDLS and CDR2 as YYNGEE. The CDR3 loop spans 15 amino acids. Trimming removed 4 bases from V and 1 base from J; junction bases left unmatched: 6. The CDR3 loop is CASSPGLADSYEQYF. Here the CDR3 DNA reads TGTGCCAGCAGCCCGGGACTAGCAGATTCCTACGAGCAGTACTTC. Full variable domain (missing parts from reference TRBV9 and TRBJ2-7): DSGVTQTPKHLITATGQRVTLRCSPRSGDLSVYWYQQSLDQGLQFLIQYYNGEERAKGNILERFSAQQFPDLHSELNLSSLELGDSALYFCASSPGLADSYEQYFGPGTRLTVT.

The CDR3 sequence: CASSGGGKSGELFF. DNA of the CDR3: TGTGCCAGCAGCGGGGGCGGGAAGTCCGGGGAGCTGTTTTTT. The chain is built from TRBV9 and TRBJ2-2; D is possibly TRBD2 (6 bases). Per germline, CDR1 SGDLS and CDR2 YYNGEE. This CDR3 comprises 14 residues. V dropped 3 bases and J dropped 6 bases, with 12 bases sitting between them.

CDR3 bases: TGTGCCAGCAGCTTAGGATCCAGGGCCGGGGAGCTGTTTTTT. It codes for CASSLGSRAGELFF. The chain is built from TRBV7-9 and TRBJ2-2; TRBD1 might be the D (5 bases). The germline V gene encodes CDR1 SEHNR and CDR2 FQNEAQ (reference sequence). The length of the CDR3 is 14 residues. The V end was cut by 1 base, the J end by 6 bases, with 9 bases between.

The chain uses TRBV11-2 and TRBJ2-7; D not certain. V was shortened by 0 bases and J by 4 bases, with 7 bases between the two germline ends. Germline CDR1 SGHAT, CDR2 FQNNGV. This CDR3 region has 13 residues. DNA for the CDR3: TGTGCCAGCAGCTTAGATTTCCCGTACGAGCAGTACTTC. It yields the protein CASSLDFPYEQYF.